This TCR beta chain was sequenced for a study of T-cell reconstitution after alpha-beta-depleted transplantation in children. This clonotype was found a few times. As yet, its antigen is unknown. Overall study findings and caveats: Diversity of TCRbeta at day 60 was high in some patients, arising from surviving recipient T cells and thymic progenitors. Reportedly, only several hundred clones from non-depleted graft cells drove alpha-beta T-cell counts at about two months. It was newly produced T cells that mostly accounted for T-cell counts and diversity one year after transplant.

The V gene's germline CDR1 is MDHEN and CDR2 SYDVKM. Germline trimming cut 3 bases from V and 7 bases from J; bases unmatched to any gene: 6. The CDR3 sequence is 15 residues long. Preparation of the TCRbeta library used unique molecular identifiers. Each CDR3 protein is one row after TCRdb ran MiXCR on the PCR reads. The table records hundreds of thousands of distinct CDR3 sequences, approximately 8.9% of them present only once. The sample here was PBMCs, mostly from graft donor cells, taken 180 days after TCRalphabeta/CD19-depleted stem cell transplant. The sequence was collected from a male patient younger than 18 who had a stem cell transplant for acute lymphoblastic leukemia, so the T cells may come from the graft donor. The chain joins TRBV28 to TRBJ1-6, with 7 positions matching TRBD1. The CDR3 DNA sequence: TGTGCCAGCAGTTTTGAGGGGGCGCAGAATTCACCCCTCCACTTT. It is translated as CASSFEGAQNSPLHF.